Listed below are T cell receptor beta chains from one sample, sequenced in a study of post-analysis software for immune sequencing data. MiXCR, applied by TCRdb to the PCR reads, yields one record per CDR3 protein. This repertoire shows hundreds of thousands of distinct CDR3 sequences, 44% found once; its top ten account for roughly 1.7%. The specimen sequenced was blood. These receptor sequences come from a girl aged 5-17 years with multiple sclerosis. Both conserved end residues are part of each CDR3. The D gene is left open where the match is weak. Not all rows give a size; the values are once, few, many and, for expanded clones, a class.

TRBV6-5	TRBJ2-5	NA	few	TGTGCCAGCAGTATGGGGCAGACCCAGTACTTC	CASSMGQTQYF
TRBV9	TRBJ2-1	NA	NA	TGTGCCAGCAGCGTAGATACCTACTCCTACAATGAGCAGTTCTTC	CASSVDTYSYNEQFF
TRBV29-1	TRBJ1-1	NA	NA	TGCAGCGTTCAACCGGGGTTGAACACTGAAGCTTTCTTT	CSVQPGLNTEAFF
TRBV13	TRBJ2-1	NA	NA	TGTGCCAGCAGCTTACGGAGGGTATACAATGAGCAGTTCTTC	CASSLRRVYNEQFF
TRBV5-1	TRBJ2-7	TRBD2	few	TGCGCCAGCAGCCCCCGACTAGCGGGAGGCTTCGCCGAGCAGTACTTC	CASSPRLAGGFAEQYF
TRBV12-3/TRBV12-4	TRBJ2-5	NA	few	TGTGCCTGTAGGCAGGGACAAGAGACCCAGTACTTC	CACRQGQETQYF
TRBV5-1	TRBJ2-3	NA	few	TGCGCCAGCAGCCTCTACTCAGGCAGCCTTGGCACAGATACGCAGTATTTT	CASSLYSGSLGTDTQYF
TRBV12-3/TRBV12-4	TRBJ2-5	NA	NA	TGTGCCAGCAGGGGACGGAACCAAGAGACCCAGTACTTC	CASRGRNQETQYF
TRBV10-3	TRBJ2-7	TRBD2	few	TGTGCCATCAGTCCCAGACCGGGACTAGCGGGGTACGAGCAGTACTTC	CAISPRPGLAGYEQYF
TRBV9	TRBJ2-4	NA	NA	TGTGCCAGCTTACCGGGATACATAAACATTCAGTACTTC	CASLPGYINIQYF
TRBV20-1	TRBJ2-1	TRBD2	NA	TGCAGTGCTATGCGACTAGCGGGAGTCGGTGAGCAGTTCTTC	CSAMRLAGVGEQFF
TRBV4-1	TRBJ2-6	NA	NA	TGCGCCAGCAGGGACCCATACTCTGGGGCCAACGTCCTGACTTTC	CASRDPYSGANVLTF